What follows are 8 T cell receptor beta chains derived from one specimen sequenced in a study of liver allograft versus peripheral blood T cells. Turning to the study itself: Comparisons were made between T cell receptor repertoires found in transplanted livers and those circulating in recipients' peripheral blood.

TCRdb processed the reads anew with MiXCR; each CDR3 protein has one entry. Altogether some 5,500 distinct CDR3 sequences are present, about 14% being singletons, with the ten largest covering about 3.1%. The receptors stem from a human patient who had a liver transplant. Among the T cells, some may be from the graft donor.

This sequence joins TRBV5-5 and TRBJ2-7; TRBD1 matches at 7 bases. The CDR3 consists of 15 residues. Germline CDR1 SGHKS, CDR2 YYEKEE (reference sequence). V was clipped by 2 bases and J by 5 bases; unmatched bases: 10. The CDR3 sequence is CASSFSRQGAHEQYF. For the CDR3, the DNA is TGTGCCAGCAGCTTTAGCAGACAGGGCGCCCACGAGCAGTACTTC.

This chain joins TRBV20-1 and TRBJ2-7; TRBD1 or TRBD2 may be the D gene (5 bases each). The CDR3 consists of 13 residues. The V and J ends lost 6 bases and 6 bases respectively, with 18 bases between them. Germline V gives CDR1 DFQATT, CDR2 SNEGSKA (reference sequence). The CDR3 nucleotides are TGCAGTGCGCGTCGGGACCCTGGCAGCGAGCAGTACTTC. Amino acids: CSARRDPGSEQYF.

The chain recombines TRBV20-1 with TRBJ2-7; D possibly corresponds to TRBD2 (6 bases). Trimming pared 3 bases from V and 2 bases from J, leaving 20 bases between. Looked up from germline, CDR1 is DFQATT and CDR2 is SNEGSKA (reference sequence). The CDR3 spans 16 residues. The CDR3: CSASNSAGTVPYEQYF. CDR3 coding DNA: TGCAGTGCTAGCAACTCCGCGGGGACGGTTCCCTACGAGCAGTACTTC.

The chain couples TRBV7-2 to TRBJ2-2; maybe TRBD2 (5 bases). Germline assignment: CDR1 SGHTA and CDR2 FQGNSA. CDR3 size: 14 residues. Trimming stripped 7 bases from V and 5 bases from J, with 14 bases between. CDR3 sequence reads: CASTTYRGTGELFF. DNA of the CDR3: TGTGCCAGCACCACGTACCGGGGAACCGGGGAGCTGTTTTTT.

By sample share, this clonotype is medium-sized (0.01 to 0.1%). The CDR3 region has the DNA TGTGCCAGTAGTAGTCAGAAGCGGGAGGTCACCCTCTACGAGCAGTACTTC. Translation gives CASSSQKREVTLYEQYF. The V gene is TRBV19, the J gene TRBJ2-7, with 9 bases that match TRBD2. The V segment lost 4 bases and the J segment 3 bases; nucleotides outside the gene matches: 13. The CDR3 has 17 amino acids. Germline-derived CDR1 and CDR2 are LNHDA and SQIVND (reference sequence).

The V gene is TRBV12-3 or TRBV12-4, the J gene TRBJ1-2, with a possible D match to TRBD1 (5 bases). The CDR3 has 13 amino acids. Trimming pared 6 bases from V and 8 bases from J, leaving 16 bases between. The CDR3 sequence is CASSQTPGDGYTF. CDR3 nucleotides: TGTGCCAGCAGCCAGACCCCCGGGGACGGCTACACCTTC.

The table lists this clonotype with many counts. The chain carries TRBV5-5 and TRBJ1-1, with no clear D. The germline V gene encodes CDR1 SGHKS and CDR2 YYEKEE (reference sequence). This CDR3 has 15 residues. V lost 3 bases, J lost 1 base, and 13 bases lay in between. As DNA, the CDR3 is TGTGCCAGCAGCTCTCAGGCCGCAGGGAACACTGAAGCTTTCTTT. Its translation: CASSSQAAGNTEAFF.

Judged by abundance, this clonotype is medium-sized (0.01 to 0.1%). V and J are TRBV27 and TRBJ2-1; D call uncertain. Germline lookup yields CDR1 MNHEY and CDR2 SMNVEV (reference sequence). The V gene lost 2 bases and the J gene lost 0 bases, with 17 bases spanning the gap. The CDR3 runs to 18 residues. In DNA, the CDR3 is TGTGCCAGCAGTTTAATTCTCGACACCTGGGGCTCCTACAATGAGCAGTTCTTC. Its translation is CASSLILDTWGSYNEQFF.